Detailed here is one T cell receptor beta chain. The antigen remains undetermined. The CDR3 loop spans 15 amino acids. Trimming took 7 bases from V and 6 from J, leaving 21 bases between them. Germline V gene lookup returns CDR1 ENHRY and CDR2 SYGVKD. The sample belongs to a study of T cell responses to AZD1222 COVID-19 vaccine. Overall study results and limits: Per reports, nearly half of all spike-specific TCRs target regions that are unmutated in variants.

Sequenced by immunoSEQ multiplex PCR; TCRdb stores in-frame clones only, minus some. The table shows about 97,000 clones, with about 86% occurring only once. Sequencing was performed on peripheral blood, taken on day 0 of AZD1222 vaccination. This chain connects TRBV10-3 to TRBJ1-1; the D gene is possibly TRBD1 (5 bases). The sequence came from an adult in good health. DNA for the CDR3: TGTGCCATCATCCCGACGCTCAGGGACGACTCTGAAGCTTTCTTT. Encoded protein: CAIIPTLRDDSEAFF.